The rows below give T cell receptor beta chains drawn from one sample of a study of molecular identifiers for immune sequencing clone quantification. TCRdb processed the PCR reads anew with MiXCR; each CDR3 protein has one entry. This sample has 40,000 to 45,000 distinct CDR3 sequences, with less than 20% found just once. The sequencing input was naive CD8+ T cells from blood, with Jurkat cell RNA spiked in. These receptors originate from a human donor in good health. Some libraries in this study had Jurkat cell RNA spiked in. Both conserved end residues are part of each CDR3. A D gene is named only where the DNA matches it firmly. Some rows mark clone size as missing; the rest say once, few, many or name a class of expanded clone.

TGTGCCAGCAGCCGTAGCGGGAGTCAGCCCGAAAACATTCAGTACTTC,CASSRSGSQPENIQYF,TRBJ2-4,TRBV5-4,16,TRBD2,once
TGTGCCAGCAAGACAGGGGTGAGGCAGCCCCAGCATTTT,CASKTGVRQPQHF,TRBJ1-5,TRBV28,13,TRBD1,many
TGTGCCAGCACTCCCTCGGGGGGAGAGAGGGCCTACGAGCAGTACTTC,CASTPSGGERAYEQYF,TRBJ2-7,TRBV12-3/TRBV12-4,16,TRBD2,many
TGTGCCAGCAGTTTAGCGGGTAGAACAGATACGCAGTATTTT,CASSLAGRTDTQYF,TRBJ2-3,TRBV12-3/TRBV12-4,14,NA,many
TGTGCCAGCAGTTTAGGGTCAGGGGTGGGCCAAGAGACCCAGTACTTC,CASSLGSGVGQETQYF,TRBJ2-5,TRBV12-3/TRBV12-4,16,NA,many
TGTGCCAGCAGCGCAGACAGGAATGTCAACTATGGCTACACCTTC,CASSADRNVNYGYTF,TRBJ1-2,TRBV5-8,15,NA,many
TGTGCCTGGCACAGGGACATCACTAACTATGGCTACACCTTC,CAWHRDITNYGYTF,TRBJ1-2,TRBV30,14,NA,many
TGTGCCAGCAGCCAATATGGGAAGGACCCCCAAGAGACCCAGTACTTC,CASSQYGKDPQETQYF,TRBJ2-5,TRBV16,16,NA,NA
TGTGCCAGCAGTTACGGCGCGGGGATCGAGACCCAGTACTTC,CASSYGAGIETQYF,TRBJ2-5,TRBV6-5,14,NA,many
TGTGCCAGCACCCGGACACCCAGCTCCTATAATTCACCCCTCCACTTT,CASTRTPSSYNSPLHF,TRBJ1-6,TRBV6-5,16,NA,many
TGCGCCAGCAGCCAAGACAGGGTGGCCACTGAAGCTTTCTTT,CASSQDRVATEAFF,TRBJ1-1,TRBV4-3,14,NA,many
TGTGCCAGCAGCTTAGTTTACGTACAAGAGACCCAGTACTTC,CASSLVYVQETQYF,TRBJ2-5,TRBV7-2,14,NA,many
TGTGCCAGCAAGGGGTATCACACTGAAGCTTTCTTT,CASKGYHTEAFF,TRBJ1-1,TRBV2,12,NA,once
TGTGCCAGCAATCGGGGCCTCGCAGATACGCAGTATTTT,CASNRGLADTQYF,TRBJ2-3,TRBV6-2/TRBV6-3,13,NA,once
TGTACCAGCAGCTCCTACCGCGACCCTGGCGAGCAGTACTTC,CTSSSYRDPGEQYF,TRBJ2-7,TRBV7-6,14,NA,NA
TGCAGCGTTGAAGGCCAACTGAACACTGAAGCTTTCTTT,CSVEGQLNTEAFF,TRBJ1-1,TRBV29-1,13,NA,NA
TGTACCAGCAGTGGGGGGTATAGCAATCAGCCCCAGCATTTT,CTSSGGYSNQPQHF,TRBJ1-5,TRBV27,14,NA,NA
TGTGCCAGCAGCGGGGGCCCCCTCGACTACACCTTC,CASSGGPLDYTF,TRBJ1-2,TRBV9,12,NA,many
TGTGCCAGCGCGAACACTGAAGCTTTCTTT,CASANTEAFF,TRBJ1-1,TRBV19,10,NA,many
TGCAGCGTCGTCCCGGGACAGGGATCCTCTGGAGACACCATATATTTT,CSVVPGQGSSGDTIYF,TRBJ1-3,TRBV29-1,16,TRBD1,NA
TGTGCCAGCAGCCCCTCCACGGACAGGGGGCAAGAGACCCAGTACTTC,CASSPSTDRGQETQYF,TRBJ2-5,TRBV7-9,16,TRBD1,many
TGTGCCAGTAGTATGGGATATGGAAACACCATATATTTT,CASSMGYGNTIYF,TRBJ1-3,TRBV19,13,NA,many
TGTGCCAGCAGCCAGCGAAGAGGGTGGGGCACTGAAGCTTTCTTT,CASSQRRGWGTEAFF,TRBJ1-1,TRBV14,15,NA,many
TGTGCCAGCAGTCCGGGACCAAGATTCTCCTACGAGCAGTACTTC,CASSPGPRFSYEQYF,TRBJ2-7,TRBV6-6,15,NA,many
TGTGCCAGTAGTTACTCCGGGCCCGGCGACAATGAGCTGTTCTTC,CASSYSGPGDNELFF,TRBJ2-1,TRBV19,15,NA,NA
TGCAGCGTTGAAGAGATGGCGTACAGGGGCGCCTACAATGAGCAGCTCTTC,CSVEEMAYRGAYNEQLF,TRBJ2-1,TRBV29-1,17,TRBD1,once
TGTGCCAGCAGCTCCCTGGCGGGACTAGCGGGTACAGATACGCAGTATTTT,CASSSLAGLAGTDTQYF,TRBJ2-3,TRBV7-9,17,TRBD2,many
TGTGCCAGCAGTTTCCTTACTAGCGGGGGGGCCTATGAGCAGTTCTTC,CASSFLTSGGAYEQFF,TRBJ2-1,TRBV6-5,16,TRBD2,NA
TGTGCCAGTAGCGAGACAGGGCCCAAAAGCAATCAGCCCCAGCATTTT,CASSETGPKSNQPQHF,TRBJ1-5,TRBV19,16,TRBD1,many
TGTGCCAGCAGTCCCAGACTAGCGCCCCTCGAGCAGTACTTC,CASSPRLAPLEQYF,TRBJ2-7,TRBV28,14,TRBD2,many
TGTGCCATCAGACAGGGACAACAAGAGACCCAGTACTTC,CAIRQGQQETQYF,TRBJ2-5,TRBV10-3,13,NA,many
TGTGCCAGCAGCCCCGGGGAAAGGGCTTACAATGAGCAGTTCTTC,CASSPGERAYNEQFF,TRBJ2-1,TRBV11-3,15,NA,many
TGCAGTGCTACCCCGGGACTAGCGGGCAACTCCTACGAGCAGTACTTC,CSATPGLAGNSYEQYF,TRBJ2-7,TRBV20-1,16,TRBD2,many
TGCGCCAGCAGCCAAGATCCGACAGGGGCGAGAACTGAAGCTTTCTTT,CASSQDPTGARTEAFF,TRBJ1-1,TRBV4-1,16,TRBD1,medium-sized
TGTGCCTGGCTTCCTGTAGTGGCAGGGAATGAAGCTTTCTTT,CAWLPVVAGNEAFF,TRBJ1-1,TRBV30,14,NA,many
TGTGCCAGCAGTGTCGGAGGGTCCTACGAGCAGTACTTC,CASSVGGSYEQYF,TRBJ2-7,TRBV2,13,NA,medium-sized
TGTGCCAGCAGTCGGCAGGGTGTGGGGGATGAGCAGTTCTTC,CASSRQGVGDEQFF,TRBJ2-1,TRBV25-1,14,NA,many
TGTGCCAGCAGCCTCTCCGGGGGGACTAGCGGAGTATACAATGAGCAGTTCTTC,CASSLSGGTSGVYNEQFF,TRBJ2-1,TRBV4-2,18,TRBD2,many
TGTGCCAGTAGTATAGGAGCGGGATCGAACACTGAAGCTTTCTTT,CASSIGAGSNTEAFF,TRBJ1-1,TRBV19,15,NA,many
TGCAGCGCTGGCGGCCCTAGCGGGGCGACAGATACGCAGTATTTT,CSAGGPSGATDTQYF,TRBJ2-3,TRBV29-1,15,TRBD2,medium-sized
TGCAGCGGGGCTCCCTTCGGGACAGGGGAAACAGATACGCAGTATTTT,CSGAPFGTGETDTQYF,TRBJ2-3,TRBV29-1,16,TRBD1,many
TGTGCCAGCAGTTTACTATCCGACTTCCGAGGGGTCCCCCTCCACTTT,CASSLLSDFRGVPLHF,TRBJ1-6,TRBV27,16,NA,many
TGTGCCAGCAGCGAAGCAGGGGGCCTGGGAAATCAGCCCCAGCATTTT,CASSEAGGLGNQPQHF,TRBJ1-5,TRBV7-9,16,TRBD1,many
TGTGCCAGCAGTTCCTGGACCGGCGGGGCAGGGCAGTACTTC,CASSSWTGGAGQYF,TRBJ2-7,TRBV27,14,NA,many
TGTGCCAGCAGCCAAAACGCAGGGATTGAAGCTTTCTTT,CASSQNAGIEAFF,TRBJ1-1,TRBV4-2,13,NA,many
TGTGCCAGCAGTGCCCCTAACTACGAGCAGTACTTC,CASSAPNYEQYF,TRBJ2-7,TRBV27,12,NA,many
TGCAGCGTAACCGGGACAGGGAACAATGTTGAAGCTTTCTTT,CSVTGTGNNVEAFF,TRBJ1-1,TRBV29-1,14,TRBD1,many
TGTGCCAGCAGCCTCCGGGAAGCGGGACCTGCGGATACGCAGTATTTT,CASSLREAGPADTQYF,TRBJ2-3,TRBV7-9,16,TRBD2,many
TGCGCCAGCAGCCAAGATTGGAACAGGCGGTACGAGCAGTACTTC,CASSQDWNRRYEQYF,TRBJ2-7,TRBV4-3,15,NA,many
TGTGCCAGCAGCGAGGGGATCAGTGGAGGCATCTCTGGGGCCAACGTCCTGACTTTC,CASSEGISGGISGANVLTF,TRBJ2-6,TRBV7-6,19,NA,NA